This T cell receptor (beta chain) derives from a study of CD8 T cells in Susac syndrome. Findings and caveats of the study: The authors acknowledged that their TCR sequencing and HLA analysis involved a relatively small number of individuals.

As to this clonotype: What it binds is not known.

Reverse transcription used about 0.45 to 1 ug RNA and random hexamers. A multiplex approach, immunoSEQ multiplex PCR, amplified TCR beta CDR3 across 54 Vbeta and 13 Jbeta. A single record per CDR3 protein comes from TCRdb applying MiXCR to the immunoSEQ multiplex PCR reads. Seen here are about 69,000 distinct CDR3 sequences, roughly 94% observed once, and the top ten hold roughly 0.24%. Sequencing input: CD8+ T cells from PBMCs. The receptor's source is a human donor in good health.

The CDR3 bases are TGTGCCAGCAGTCCTGGGACAGGGGGAGACTACGAGCAGTACGTC. The encoded protein is CASSPGTGGDYEQYV. The J gene is TRBJ2-7, the V gene TRBV28, with 11 bases lining up with TRBD1. The CDR3 runs 15 residues. V was clipped by 5 bases and J by 3 bases; unmatched bases: 6. CDR1 is MDHEN and CDR2 is SYDVKM in the germline V gene.